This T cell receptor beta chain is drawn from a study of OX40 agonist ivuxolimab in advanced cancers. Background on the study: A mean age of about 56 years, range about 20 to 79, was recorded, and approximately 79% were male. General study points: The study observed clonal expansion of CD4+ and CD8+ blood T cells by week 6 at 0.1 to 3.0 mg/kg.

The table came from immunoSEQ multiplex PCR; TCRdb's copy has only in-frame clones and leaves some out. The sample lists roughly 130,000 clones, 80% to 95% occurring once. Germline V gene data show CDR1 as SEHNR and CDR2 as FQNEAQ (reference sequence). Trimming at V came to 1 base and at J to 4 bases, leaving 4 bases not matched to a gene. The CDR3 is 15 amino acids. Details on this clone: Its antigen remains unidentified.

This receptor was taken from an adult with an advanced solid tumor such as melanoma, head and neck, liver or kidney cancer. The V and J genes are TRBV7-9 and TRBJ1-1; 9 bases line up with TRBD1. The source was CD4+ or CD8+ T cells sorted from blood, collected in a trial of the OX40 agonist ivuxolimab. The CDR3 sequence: CASSLGSDRGTEAFF. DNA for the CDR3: TGTGCCAGCAGCTTAGGATCGGACAGGGGCACTGAAGCTTTCTTT.